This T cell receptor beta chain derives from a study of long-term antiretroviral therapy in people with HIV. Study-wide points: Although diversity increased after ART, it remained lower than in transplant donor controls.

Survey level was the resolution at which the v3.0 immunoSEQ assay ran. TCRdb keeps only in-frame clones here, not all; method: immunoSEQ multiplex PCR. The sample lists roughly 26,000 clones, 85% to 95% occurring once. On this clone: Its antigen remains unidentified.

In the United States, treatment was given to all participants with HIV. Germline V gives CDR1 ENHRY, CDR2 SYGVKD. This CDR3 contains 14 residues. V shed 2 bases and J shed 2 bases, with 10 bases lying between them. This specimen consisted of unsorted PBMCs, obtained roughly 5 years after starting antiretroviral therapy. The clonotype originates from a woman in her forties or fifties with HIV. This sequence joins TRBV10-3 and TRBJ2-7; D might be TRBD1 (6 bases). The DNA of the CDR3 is TGTGCCATCAGTGAGGGACAGAGAACCTACGAGCAGTACTTC. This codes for CAISEGQRTYEQYF.